The 5 T cell receptor beta chains below all came from one sample that was sequenced in a study of cytomegalovirus exposure and HLA in healthy donors (dated by TCRdb to 2016 to 2017). The library relied on the immunoSEQ multiplex PCR assay. Sourced from immuneACCESS, this table was stored by TCRdb with only in-frame sequences that have V and J called. A share of the clones is absent; for the studies checked, an unresolved V gene accounts for under half, and the remainder has no known explanation. In this sample the table shows about 79,000 clones, under 95% of which occur a single time. Clones ranked in the top ten supply 3.5% to 4% of the sample. Sequencing used PBMCs. These TCRs come from a woman aged 25 to 39 in good health and CMV-seronegative.

This clone was seen more than once but under ten times. The V call is TRBV19, the J call TRBJ2-7; weak D call: TRBD2 (5 bases). Germline values: CDR1 LNHDA, CDR2 SQIVND (reference sequence). The V end lost 5 bases, the J end lost 0 bases, and 20 bases lay between the germline ends. This CDR3 has 17 residues. For the CDR3, the DNA is TGTGCCAGTAGTCCCGCGACTAAGCGGCTGAACTCCTACGAGCAGTACTTC. Protein: CASSPATKRLNSYEQYF.

This clone was seen once. J is TRBJ2-1 and V is TRBV30, with 12 positions matching TRBD2. Per germline, CDR1 GTSNPN and CDR2 SVGIG (reference sequence). The length of the CDR3 is 16 residues. Trimming took 3 bases from V and 7 from J; bases not matched to a gene: 10. CDR3 coding DNA: TGTGCCTGGAGGAAGACTAGCGGGAGTATTAGGAATGAGCAGTTCTTC. It translates to CAWRKTSGSIRNEQFF.

The chain is built from TRBV4-2 and TRBJ2-7, with 11 bases identical to TRBD2. V shed 4 bases and J 2 bases; nucleotides not matched to a gene: 7. The CDR3 has 16 residues. Germline assignment: CDR1 LGHNA and CDR2 YNFKEQ. DNA of the CDR3: TGTGCCAGCAGCCGGCAGACTAGCGGGGTAACCTACGAGCAGTACTTC. This gives the protein CASSRQTSGVTYEQYF.

CDR3 DNA: TGCGCCAGCCGTTCCGGTGGGCAAGTGAATGAAAAACTGTTTTTT. Encoded protein: CASRSGGQVNEKLFF. The V gene is TRBV4-1, the J gene TRBJ1-4; D not resolved. Between the trimmed V and J ends, which lost 8 bases and 5 bases, there was a span of 18 bases. The CDR3 has 15 residues. The germline V gene has CDR1 MGHRA and CDR2 YSYEKL.

CDR3 DNA sequence: TGTGCCAGCAGCTTTGGAGGTTGGGCCGGGGAGCTGTTTTTT. Its translation: CASSFGGWAGELFF. The V and J genes are TRBV7-3 and TRBJ2-2, with a possible D match to TRBD2 (5 bases). The V gene's germline CDR1 is SGHTA and CDR2 FQGTGA. The CDR3 totals 14 residues. The V end was cut by 3 bases, the J end by 6 bases, with 11 bases between. The full variable domain, rest sourced from reference TRBV7-3 and TRBJ2-2, is GAGVSQTPSNKVTEKGKYVELRCDPISGHTALYWYRQSLGQGPEFLIYFQGTGAADDSGLPNDRFFAVRPEGSVSTLKIQRTERGDSAVYLCASSFGGWAGELFFGEGSRLTVL.